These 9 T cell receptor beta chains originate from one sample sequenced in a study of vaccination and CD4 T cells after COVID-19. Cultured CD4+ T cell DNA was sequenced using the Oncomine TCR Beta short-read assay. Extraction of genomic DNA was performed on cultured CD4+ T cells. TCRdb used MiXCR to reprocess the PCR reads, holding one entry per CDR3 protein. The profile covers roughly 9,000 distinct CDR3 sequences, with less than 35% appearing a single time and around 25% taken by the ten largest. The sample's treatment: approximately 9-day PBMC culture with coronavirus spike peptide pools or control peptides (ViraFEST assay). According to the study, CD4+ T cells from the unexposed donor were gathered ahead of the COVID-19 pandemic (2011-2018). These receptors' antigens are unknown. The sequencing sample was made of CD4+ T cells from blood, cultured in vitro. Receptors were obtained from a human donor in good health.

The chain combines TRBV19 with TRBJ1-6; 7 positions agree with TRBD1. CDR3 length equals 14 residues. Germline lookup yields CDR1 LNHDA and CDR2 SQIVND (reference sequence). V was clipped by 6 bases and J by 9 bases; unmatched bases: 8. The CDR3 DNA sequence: TGTGCCAGTAGCGACCCAGGGGGTGGTTCACCCCTCCACTTT. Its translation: CASSDPGGGSPLHF.

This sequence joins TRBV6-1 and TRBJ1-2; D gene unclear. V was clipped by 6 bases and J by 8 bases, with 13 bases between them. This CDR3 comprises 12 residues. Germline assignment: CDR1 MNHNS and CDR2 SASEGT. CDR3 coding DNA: TGTGCCAGCAGCCAGGTCACGGGGGGCTACACCTTC. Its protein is CASSQVTGGYTF.

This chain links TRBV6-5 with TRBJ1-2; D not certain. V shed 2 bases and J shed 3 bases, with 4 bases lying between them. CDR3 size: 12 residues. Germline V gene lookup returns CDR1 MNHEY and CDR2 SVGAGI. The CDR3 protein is CASSYRDYGYTF. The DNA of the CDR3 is TGTGCCAGCAGTTACCGAGACTATGGCTACACCTTC.

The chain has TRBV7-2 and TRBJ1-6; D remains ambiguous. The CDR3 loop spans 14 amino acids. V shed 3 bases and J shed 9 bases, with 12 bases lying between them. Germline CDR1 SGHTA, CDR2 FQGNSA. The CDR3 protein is CASSLEGLGSPLHF. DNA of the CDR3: TGTGCCAGCAGCTTGGAAGGGCTGGGTTCACCCCTCCACTTT.

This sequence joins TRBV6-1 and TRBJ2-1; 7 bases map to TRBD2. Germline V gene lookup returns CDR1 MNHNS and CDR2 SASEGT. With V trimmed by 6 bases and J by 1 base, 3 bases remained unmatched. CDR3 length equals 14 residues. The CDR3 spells CASRGGVSYNEQFF. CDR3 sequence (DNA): TGTGCCAGCAGGGGGGGGGTATCCTACAATGAGCAGTTCTTC.

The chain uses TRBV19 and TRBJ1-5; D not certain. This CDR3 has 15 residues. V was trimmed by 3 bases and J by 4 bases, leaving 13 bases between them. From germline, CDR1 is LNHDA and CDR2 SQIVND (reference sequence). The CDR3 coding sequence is TGTGCCAGTAGTATGGTAAGGTCGGTTAATCAGCCCCAGCATTTT. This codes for CASSMVRSVNQPQHF.

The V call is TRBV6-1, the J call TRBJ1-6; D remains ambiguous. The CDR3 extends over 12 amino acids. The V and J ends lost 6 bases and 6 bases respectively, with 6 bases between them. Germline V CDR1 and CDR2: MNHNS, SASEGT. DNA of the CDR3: TGTGCCAGCAGCCTATCTAATTCACCCCTCCACTTT. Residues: CASSLSNSPLHF.

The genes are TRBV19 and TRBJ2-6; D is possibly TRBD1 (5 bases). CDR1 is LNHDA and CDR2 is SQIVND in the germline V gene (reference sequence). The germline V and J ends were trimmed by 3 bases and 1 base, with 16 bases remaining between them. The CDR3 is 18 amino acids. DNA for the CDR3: TGTGCCAGTAGTATCTCCCCAGGGTTGGGATCTGGGGCCAACGTCCTGACTTTC. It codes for CASSISPGLGSGANVLTF. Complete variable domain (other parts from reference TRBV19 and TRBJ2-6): DGGITQSPKYLFRKEGQNVTLSCEQNLNHDAMYWYRQDPGQGLRLIYYSQIVNDFQKGDIAEGYSVSREKKESFPLTVTSAQKNPTAFYLCASSISPGLGSGANVLTFGAGSRLTVL.

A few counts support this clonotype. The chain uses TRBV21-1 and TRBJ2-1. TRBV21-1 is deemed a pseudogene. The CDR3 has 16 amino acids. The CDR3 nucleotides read TGTGCCAGCAGCAGACCTCGCCGCAGCTCCTACAATGAGCAGTTCTTC. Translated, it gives CASSRPRRSSYNEQFF.